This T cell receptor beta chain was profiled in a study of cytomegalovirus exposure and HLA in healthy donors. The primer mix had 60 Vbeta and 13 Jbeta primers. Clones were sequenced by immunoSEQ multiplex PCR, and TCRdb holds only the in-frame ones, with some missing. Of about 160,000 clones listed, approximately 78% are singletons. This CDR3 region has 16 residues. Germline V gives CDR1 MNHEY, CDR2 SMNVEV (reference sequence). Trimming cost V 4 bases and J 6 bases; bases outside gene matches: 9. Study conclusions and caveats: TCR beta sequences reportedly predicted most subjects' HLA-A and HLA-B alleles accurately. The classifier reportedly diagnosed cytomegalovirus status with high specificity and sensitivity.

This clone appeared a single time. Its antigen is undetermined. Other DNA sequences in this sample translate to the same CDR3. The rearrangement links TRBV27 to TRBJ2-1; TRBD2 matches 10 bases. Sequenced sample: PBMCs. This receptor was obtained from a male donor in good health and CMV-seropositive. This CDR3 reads CASSSPSGGLPNEQFF. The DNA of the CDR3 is TGTGCCAGCAGTTCCCCTAGCGGGGGCCTCCCCAATGAGCAGTTCTTC.